The clone carrying this T cell receptor (beta chain) appeared a few times. Its antigen is unknown. The record originates from a study of regulatory T cells in long-lasting Graves disease. On the study more broadly: Persistence in Graves' disease required over 5 years of antithyroid drugs plus positive TSH receptor antibodies. Overall study results and limits: Newly diagnosed Graves' patients had higher TCR diversity than persistent ones. Whereas more than 950 public clonotypes were shared by new patients, persistent patients shared more, at over 2,500. Accuracy could have been hurt by small sample size.

Arm-PCR with iRepertoire HTBI primers amplified the CDR3 regions for these TCR beta libraries. MiXCR was run by TCRdb on the multiplex PCR reads, yielding one entry per CDR3 protein. The table includes 400,000 to 500,000 distinct CDR3 sequences, roughly 21% detected once. This CDR3 contains 13 residues. Between the trimmed V and J ends, which lost 5 bases and 8 bases, there was a span of 13 bases. Germline CDR1 is DFQATT and CDR2 is SNEGSKA (reference sequence). Time point indicated: persistent/refractory GD, antithyroid drugs over 5 years with positive TRAb. RNA from PBMCs was the source of the TCR library.

The chain joins TRBV20-1 to TRBJ1-6, with a weak D call TRBD1 (5 bases). The sequencing used peripheral blood mononuclear cells (PBMCs), collected when the disease was refractory, from a patient treated with antithyroid drugs. This clonotype was sampled from a female donor with Graves disease. CDR3 region: CSAAREEDSPLHF. The CDR3 DNA follows: TGCAGTGCTGCCAGGGAGGAAGATTCACCCCTCCACTTT.